Listed below are T cell receptor beta chains from one sample, sequenced in a study of T cells in Graves' hyperthyroidism and ophthalmopathy. TCRdb analysed the multiplex PCR reads with MiXCR anew, one entry per CDR3 protein. The sample contains hundreds of thousands of distinct CDR3 sequences, around an eighth of which appear only once. Sample: blood. The receptors derive from a man aged 45 to 65 with Graves' ophthalmopathy. Each CDR3 is given with its conserved first and last residue. A D gene is named only where the DNA matches it firmly. The listing skips clone size in some rows; elsewhere it reads once, few, many or a size class.

many	TRBV7-9	TRBD2	TRBJ2-1	CASSSASGTYNEQFF	TGTGCCAGCAGCTCGGCTAGCGGGACTTACAATGAGCAGTTCTTC
.	TRBV29-1	TRBD1	TRBJ1-2	CSGTGDRGYGYTF	TGCAGCGGCACGGGGGACAGGGGCTATGGCTACACCTTC
many	TRBV5-1	.	TRBJ1-1	CASSLHSPNTEAFF	TGCGCCAGCAGCTTGCATAGTCCGAACACTGAAGCTTTCTTT
many	TRBV7-9	.	TRBJ1-2	CASSLVPGYTF	TGTGCCAGCAGCTTGGTCCCTGGCTACACCTTC
few	TRBV12-3/TRBV12-4	TRBD2	TRBJ2-1	CASSFSRPGLASRNEQFF	TGTGCCAGCAGTTTCAGCCGACCCGGACTAGCGAGCCGAAATGAGCAGTTCTTC
many	TRBV12-3/TRBV12-4	.	TRBJ2-3	CASSLGQGRYDTQYF	TGTGCCAGCAGTTTAGGGCAGGGGCGCTACGATACGCAGTATTTT
many	TRBV3-1	.	TRBJ1-1	CASSQDPIWILNEAFF	TGTGCCAGCAGCCAAGACCCCATATGGATCCTAAATGAAGCTTTCTTT
many	TRBV5-1	.	TRBJ2-1	CASSSDGSSYNEQFF	TGCGCCAGCAGCTCGGACGGAAGCTCCTACAATGAGCAGTTCTTC
many	TRBV3-1	TRBD2	TRBJ2-7	CASSQRSGGPYEQYF	TGTGCCAGCAGCCAACGTAGCGGGGGTCCCTACGAGCAGTACTTC
few	TRBV28	.	TRBJ1-5	CASSLKTQPQHF	TGTGCCAGCAGTTTAAAGACTCAGCCCCAGCATTTT
many	TRBV3-1	TRBD1	TRBJ2-7	CASSQEGQLTYEQYF	TGTGCCAGCAGCCAAGAGGGACAGTTAACCTACGAGCAGTACTTC
many	TRBV12-3/TRBV12-4	.	TRBJ2-3	CASRETATFTDTQYF	TGTGCCAGCAGAGAGACAGCAACTTTCACAGATACGCAGTATTTT
many	TRBV28	.	TRBJ2-7	CASSSPGRAGYGQYF	TGTGCCAGCAGTTCCCCCGGCAGGGCGGGGTATGGGCAGTACTTC
.	TRBV7-8	.	TRBJ1-5	CASSQRDLNQPQHF	TGTGCCAGCAGCCAACGGGACCTCAATCAGCCCCAGCATTTT
many	TRBV11-2	TRBD2	TRBJ2-1	CASSLVLPGAGGPNEQFF	TGTGCCAGCAGCTTAGTCCTCCCCGGGGCGGGAGGGCCGAATGAGCAGTTCTTC
many	TRBV29-1	TRBD1	TRBJ2-1	CSVEVRDRGSDEQFF	TGCAGCGTTGAAGTCCGGGACAGGGGATCGGATGAGCAGTTCTTC
.	TRBV9	.	TRBJ1-4	CASSYEGSEKLFF	TGTGCCAGCAGTTACGAGGGATCGGAGAAACTGTTTTTT
many	TRBV2	.	TRBJ1-5	CASSDIRGFQHF	TGTGCCAGCAGTGATATCCGGGGCTTCCAGCATTTT
few	TRBV20-1	.	TRBJ2-7	CSARVIGTNEQYF	TGCAGTGCTAGAGTCATAGGGACAAACGAGCAGTACTTC
many	TRBV11-2	.	TRBJ2-5	CASSFQQSQETQYF	TGTGCCAGCAGCTTCCAACAGTCCCAAGAGACCCAGTACTTC
many	TRBV7-2	.	TRBJ2-1	CASSPGRSQEQFF	TGTGCCAGCAGCCCTGGACGAAGCCAGGAGCAGTTCTTC
.	TRBV9	.	TRBJ2-1	CASSAKTGALGDEQFF	TGTGCCAGCAGCGCCAAGACTGGTGCTCTTGGGGATGAGCAGTTCTTC
few	TRBV19	TRBD2	TRBJ2-1	CASSIEGLARPNNEQFF	TGTGCCAGTAGTATAGAGGGACTAGCGCGACCTAACAATGAGCAGTTCTTC
many	TRBV11-2	TRBD1	TRBJ2-7	CASSFQGVNYEQYF	TGTGCCAGCAGCTTTCAGGGGGTGAACTACGAGCAGTACTTC
.	TRBV11-1	TRBD2	TRBJ2-5	CASSTQRGQETQYF	TGTGCCAGCAGCACCCAGCGGGGACAAGAGACCCAGTACTTC
many	TRBV12-3/TRBV12-4	.	TRBJ2-1	CASSETGSYNEQFF	TGTGCCAGCAGTGAGACTGGCAGCTACAATGAGCAGTTCTTC
.	TRBV18	.	TRBJ2-7	CASTRGEVNYEQYF	TGTGCCAGCACAAGGGGGGAGGTAAACTACGAGCAGTACTTC
few	TRBV5-1	.	TRBJ1-6	CASSLGTRSSYNSPLHF	TGCGCCAGCAGCTTGGGTACACGGAGCTCCTATAATTCACCCCTCCACTTT